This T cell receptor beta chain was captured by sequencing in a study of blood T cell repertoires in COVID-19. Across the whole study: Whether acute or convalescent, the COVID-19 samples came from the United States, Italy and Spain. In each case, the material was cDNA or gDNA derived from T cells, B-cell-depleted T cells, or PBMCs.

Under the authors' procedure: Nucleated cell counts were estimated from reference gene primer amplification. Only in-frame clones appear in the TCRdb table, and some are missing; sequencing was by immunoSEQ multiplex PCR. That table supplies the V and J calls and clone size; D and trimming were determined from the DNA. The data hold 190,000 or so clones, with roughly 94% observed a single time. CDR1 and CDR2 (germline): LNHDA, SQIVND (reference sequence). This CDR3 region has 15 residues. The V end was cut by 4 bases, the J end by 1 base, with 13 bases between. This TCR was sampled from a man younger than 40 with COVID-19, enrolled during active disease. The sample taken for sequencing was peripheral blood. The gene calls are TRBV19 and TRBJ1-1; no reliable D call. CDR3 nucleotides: TGTGCCAGTAGTACGATTGAGGCGACGAACACTGAAGCTTTCTTT. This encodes CASSTIEATNTEAFF.